Included here is one TCR beta chain sequence, with context. Original handling: Using reference gene primer amplification, nucleated cell counts were estimated. The data were produced by immunoSEQ multiplex PCR, yet TCRdb's version contains in-frame clones alone and is incomplete. V and J calls and clone size are given by that table; D and trimming were obtained from the DNA. This table holds roughly 250,000 clones, 80% to 85% found once. The entry originates in a study of blood T cell repertoires in COVID-19. Study as a whole: Whether acute or convalescent, the COVID-19 samples came from the United States, Italy and Spain. Sample material is recorded as cDNA or gDNA derived from T cells, B-cell-depleted T cells, or PBMCs.

Germline assignment: CDR1 LGHNA and CDR2 YNFKEQ. This CDR3 has 16 residues. V gave up 0 bases and J gave up 4 bases, with 15 bases separating them. The sample taken for sequencing was peripheral blood. The chain links TRBV4-2 to TRBJ1-2, with TRBD1 as a possible D gene (5 bases). This sequence originates from a man in his forties or fifties with active or convalescent COVID-19. CDR3 loop: CASSQDLGDYLYGYTF. The CDR3 nucleotides read TGTGCCAGCAGCCAAGATTTAGGGGATTACCTCTATGGCTACACCTTC.